A single sample is the source of the 5 T cell receptor beta chains below, sequenced in a study of technical replicates of blood from a few donors. The method was immunoSEQ multiplex PCR; TCRdb's version includes in-frame clones alone and lacks a portion of them. The data hold about 82,000 clones, with 85% to 95% observed a single time. The sequencing input was T cells isolated from PBMCs. Every receptor here comes from a human donor in good health.

The chain couples TRBV7-9 to TRBJ2-7, with 11 nucleotides matching TRBD2. The trim removed 1 base at V and 7 bases at J, leaving 6 bases unmatched. CDR3 length equals 15 residues. Germline V lookup: CDR1 SEHNR, CDR2 FQNEAQ (reference sequence). CDR3 protein: CASSLDVAGGSEQYF. As DNA, the CDR3 is TGTGCCAGCAGCTTAGATGTAGCGGGAGGGAGTGAGCAGTACTTC.

The sample holds one count of this clone. The chain is built from TRBV14 and TRBJ2-1; 7 bases align to TRBD2. The J segment lost 4 bases and the V segment lost 4 bases, leaving 13 bases of the junction unmatched. CDR1 is SGHDN and CDR2 is FVKESK in the germline V gene. The CDR3 has 17 amino acids. Written as DNA, the CDR3 is TGTGCCAGCAGCCTCTATTTAGCGAGCGGGGCTTACAATGAGCAGTTCTTC. It specifies CASSLYLASGAYNEQFF.

The V gene is TRBV10-3, the J gene TRBJ1-5, with D possibly being TRBD1 (5 bases). With 0 bases removed from V and 2 bases from J, the gap between germline ends came to 23 bases. CDR1 and CDR2 from the germline V gene are ENHRY and SYGVKD. The CDR3 totals 20 residues. The CDR3 DNA reads TGTGCCATCAGTGAGTCGTTCTGGTGGTCAGATTTACAGGGCAATCAGCCCCAGCATTTT. Translating gives CAISESFWWSDLQGNQPQHF.

The gene calls are TRBV2 and TRBJ2-7, with D tentatively TRBD2 (5 bases). CDR1 SNHLY and CDR2 FYNNEI come from the germline V gene. The CDR3 covers 14 residues. V was trimmed by 4 bases and J by 3 bases, leaving 13 bases between them. The CDR3 loop is CASSVETTDYEQYF. The CDR3 bases are TGTGCCAGCAGTGTCGAGACTACAGACTACGAGCAGTACTTC.

J is TRBJ2-6 and V is TRBV19, with D tentatively TRBD1 (6 bases). The germline V gene encodes CDR1 LNHDA and CDR2 SQIVND (reference sequence). The CDR3 is made up of 16 amino acids. V dropped 3 bases and J dropped 0 bases, with 9 bases sitting between them. CDR3 sequence (DNA): TGTGCCAGTAGTATGCAGGGGTACTCTGGGGCCAACGTCCTGACTTTC. This gives the protein CASSMQGYSGANVLTF.